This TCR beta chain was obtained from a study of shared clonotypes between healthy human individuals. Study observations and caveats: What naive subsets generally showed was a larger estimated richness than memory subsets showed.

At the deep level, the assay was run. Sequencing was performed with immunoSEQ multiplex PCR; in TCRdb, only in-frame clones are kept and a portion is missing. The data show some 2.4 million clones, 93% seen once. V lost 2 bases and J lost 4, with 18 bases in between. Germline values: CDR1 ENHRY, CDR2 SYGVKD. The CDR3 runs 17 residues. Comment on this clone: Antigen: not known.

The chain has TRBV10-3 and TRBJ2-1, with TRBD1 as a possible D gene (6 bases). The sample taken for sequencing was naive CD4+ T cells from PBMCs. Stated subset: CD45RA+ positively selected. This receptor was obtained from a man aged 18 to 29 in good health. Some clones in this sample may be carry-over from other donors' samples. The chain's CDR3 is CAISEPGSGQIYNEQFF. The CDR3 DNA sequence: TGTGCCATCAGTGAGCCGGGTTCCGGACAGATTTACAATGAGCAGTTCTTC.